The following is a T cell receptor (beta chain) sequence with its context. This clonotype was seen repeatedly, ten times or more. There is no known antigen for this receptor. It has no much larger one-base neighbor in the sample; base qualities were not kept. In the paper's terms, the treatment or condition label means: allogeneic hematopoietic cell transplantation with graft depleted of TCRalphabeta T cells and CD19 B cells. TCRalphabeta/CD19-depleted allogeneic hematopoietic cell grafts were given to the transplant recipients, all of whom were children. The entry originates in a study of T-cell reconstitution after alpha-beta-depleted transplantation in children (dated by TCRdb to the mid-2010s). Concerning the study at large: Using TCR repertoire profiling, the study followed T-cell immune reconstitution in a quantitative way in children after TCRalphabeta/CD19-depleted allogeneic hematopoietic cell transplantation.

General study outcomes and caveats: The frequencies of hyperexpanded clones fell over the following months, and after one year, T-cell counts and TCRbeta diversity were mostly attributed to newly produced T cells. About two months after transplant, the apparently early recovery of alphabetaT-cell counts reportedly depended on just several hundred clones that had expanded rapidly and came from non-depleted graft cells. In some patients, the high TCRbeta diversity seen at day 60 was put down to recipient T cells and intrathymic progenitors that had survived conditioning.

Trimming takes 6 bases from V and 1 base from J, and the germline ends sit 18 bases apart. Counted from cysteine to phenylalanine, this CDR3 has 17 amino acids. Only the CDR3 part of the read is kept: 51 bases, read in frame from the first base. In the germline V gene, CDR1 corresponds to MDHEN and CDR2 to SYDVKM. Library creation used PCR. The sequencing machine was an Illumina HiSeq 2500. To normalize quantification of the TCRbeta repertoire, the TCR libraries were built with molecular barcoding that relied on unique molecular identifiers. TCRdb's own reprocessing of the public reads used fastp at Q25 and MiXCR and kept productive beta chains. Rows are unified per CDR3 protein, each entry keeping the most common DNA and genes. Here the sample has fewer than 700,000 distinct CDR3 sequences; approximately 13% occur a single time. The ten largest clones take up over 2% of the sample.

This specimen consisted of PBMCs, mostly from graft donor cells, obtained 360 days after TCRalphabeta/CD19-depleted stem cell transplant. The chain links TRBV28 with TRBJ2-2; TRBD2 is a weak D gene call, 5 bases matching. The sequence was collected from a male patient younger than 18 who had a stem cell transplant for acute myeloid leukemia, so the T cells may come from the graft donor. The CDR3 region has the sequence CASSHGVRGLNTGELFF. The DNA is as follows: TGTGCCAGCAGCCACGGGGTAAGAGGTCTGAACACCGGGGAGCTGTTTTTT.